A single TCR beta chain is shown here with its context. This sample is drawn from a study of T cell responses to AZD1222 COVID-19 vaccine. This CDR3 contains 17 residues. Between the trimmed V and J ends, which lost 1 base and 0 bases, there was a span of 12 bases. Germline V gene lookup returns CDR1 KGHSH and CDR2 LQKENI. Data came from immunoSEQ multiplex PCR; TCRdb stores just in-frame clones and leaves some out. The sample lists 65,000 to 70,000 clones, roughly 82% occurring once. The sequencing here drew on peripheral blood, taken on day 0 of AZD1222 vaccination. The receptor's source is an adult in good health. V gene TRBV18 combines with J gene TRBJ2-2; a possible D gene is TRBD2 (5 bases). The CDR3 coding sequence is TGTGCCAGCTCACCACACAAGGACGGGGCGAACACCGGGGAGCTGTTTTTT. This encodes CASSPHKDGANTGELFF.